A selection of T cell receptor beta chains follows, all from one sample in a study of T-cell memory formation after mild COVID-19. TCRdb independently ran MiXCR on the 5' RACE reads; one entry per CDR3 protein. The table includes 44,000 or so distinct CDR3 sequences, nearly 9.5% detected once. The sequenced sample consisted of PBMCs or a T cell subset sorted from them (not recorded which). The receptors here all came from an adult woman who had mild COVID-19 (a few samples of this study predate the infection). Cell type and time point are not known. Both conserved end residues are part of each CDR3. A D gene is named only where the DNA matches it firmly. Size is stated for part of the rows, as once, few or many counts, or as a class when the clone is expanded.

V gene,J gene,clone size,D gene,CDR3 protein,CDR3 DNA
TRBV5-1,TRBJ1-2,many,-,CASSKEGGSYGYTF,TGCGCCAGCAGTAAGGAGGGGGGTTCCTATGGCTACACCTTC
TRBV9,TRBJ2-1,-,-,CASSPSGLPGPYNEQFF,TGTGCCAGCAGCCCATCAGGGTTGCCCGGACCTTACAATGAGCAGTTCTTC
TRBV4-1,TRBJ1-2,few,TRBD1,CASSQDWDSRGYGYTF,TGCGCCAGCAGCCAAGATTGGGACAGCCGGGGGTATGGCTACACCTTC
TRBV5-1,TRBJ1-5,few,-,CASSLMGEMAPQHF,TGCGCCAGCAGCTTGATGGGGGAAATGGCGCCCCAGCATTTT
TRBV9,TRBJ2-6,many,-,CASSVLGHGANVLTF,TGTGCCAGCAGCGTTCTAGGGCACGGGGCCAACGTCCTGACTTTC
TRBV20-1,TRBJ1-2,-,TRBD1,CSARDSRQGNYGYTF,TGCAGTGCTAGAGATTCGAGACAGGGTAACTATGGCTACACCTTC
TRBV18,TRBJ2-7,many,TRBD2,CASSPRISGRVYEQYF,TGTGCCAGCTCACCAAGGATTAGCGGGAGGGTATACGAGCAGTACTTC
TRBV5-1,TRBJ2-5,many,-,CASSLERTVRQETQYF,TGCGCCAGCAGCTTGGAAAGGACAGTACGCCAAGAGACCCAGTACTTC
TRBV4-1,TRBJ1-2,few,-,CASSQDGRVIYGYTF,TGCGCCAGCAGCCAAGATGGGCGAGTAATCTATGGCTACACCTTC
TRBV6-5,TRBJ2-7,few,-,CASSYLRSKYEQYF,TGTGCCAGCAGTTACTTAAGGTCAAAATACGAGCAGTACTTC
TRBV11-2,TRBJ2-1,many,-,CASSRGTLWSSSYNEQFF,TGTGCCAGCAGCCGAGGAACCCTGTGGTCCAGCTCCTACAATGAGCAGTTCTTC
TRBV20-1,TRBJ1-5,few,-,CSARVPGMRNQPQHF,TGCAGTGCTAGAGTACCGGGGATGAGGAATCAGCCCCAGCATTTT
TRBV7-8,TRBJ2-7,-,TRBD2,CASRLGGSWYEQYF,TGTGCCAGCCGCCTGGGGGGGAGCTGGTACGAGCAGTACTTC
TRBV20-1,TRBJ2-2,-,-,CSARTRRATGELFF,TGCAGTGCTAGGACTAGGAGGGCCACCGGGGAGCTGTTTTTT
TRBV24-1,TRBJ2-2,-,TRBD2,CATSDPGLATYTGELFF,TGTGCCACCAGTGATCCGGGACTAGCGACCTACACCGGGGAGCTGTTTTTT
TRBV23-1,TRBJ2-6,many,TRBD1,CASRPTKGQDYVAGANVLTF,TGCGCCAGCCGTCCGACTAAAGGACAGGATTATGTCGCTGGGGCCAACGTCCTGACTTTC
TRBV7-7,TRBJ2-2,few,TRBD2,CASSLLTSGMTRDTGELFF,TGTGCTAGCAGCTTACTGACTAGCGGGATGACGAGGGACACCGGGGAGCTGTTTTTT
TRBV9,TRBJ2-1,-,-,CASSPLSASSYNEQFF,TGTGCCAGCAGTCCTTTGTCGGCTAGCTCGTACAATGAGCAGTTCTTC
TRBV29-1,TRBJ2-3,-,-,CSVARQGPRDTQYF,TGCAGCGTTGCTAGGCAGGGGCCGCGAGATACGCAGTATTTT
TRBV20-1,TRBJ2-7,many,TRBD2,CSAPRLAGGTYEQYF,TGCAGTGCTCCACGACTAGCGGGGGGAACCTACGAGCAGTACTTC
TRBV5-1,TRBJ2-1,many,TRBD2,CASSSGLPGLADYNEQFF,TGCGCCAGCAGCTCGGGACTGCCGGGACTAGCGGATTACAATGAGCAGTTCTTC
TRBV5-1,TRBJ2-1,many,-,CASSLGRDEQFF,TGCGCCAGCAGCTTGGGGCGCGATGAGCAGTTCTTC
TRBV9,TRBJ2-1,few,TRBD2,CASSVGGSNYEQFF,TGTGCCAGCAGCGTGGGCGGGAGTAACTATGAGCAGTTCTTC
TRBV7-8,TRBJ2-5,-,-,CASSFLMDKQETQYF,TGTGCCAGCAGCTTTCTGATGGACAAACAAGAGACCCAGTACTTC
TRBV7-8,TRBJ1-1,-,TRBD1,CASSPGQEAFF,TGTGCCAGCAGCCCGGGACAGGAAGCTTTCTTT